This is a list of T cell receptor beta chains from one sample in a study of blood T cells in healthy people across ages. TCRdb reprocessed the 5' RACE reads via MiXCR and lists one record per CDR3 protein. Of 1.5 million to 2 million distinct CDR3 sequences listed, 28% are singletons. The source material was blood. Every receptor here comes from a woman in her 30s in good health. Both conserved end residues are part of each CDR3. The D gene is left open where the match is weak. Part of the rows lack a size; the others show once, few, many or a class for expanded clones.

CDR3aa | CDR3nt | j_gene | abundance | d_gene | v_gene
CATSPGGFEDTQYF | TGTGCCACCAGCCCCGGAGGGTTTGAAGATACGCAGTATTTT | TRBJ2-3 | few | . | TRBV24-1
CASSAGQGTHEQYF | TGTGCCAGCAGTGCCGGACAGGGCACCCACGAGCAGTACTTC | TRBJ2-7 | few | TRBD1 | TRBV12-3/TRBV12-4
CASSFGSRNSPLHF | TGTGCCAGCAGTTTCGGCTCGAGGAATTCACCCCTCCACTTT | TRBJ1-6 | few | . | TRBV12-3/TRBV12-4
CASGLWGTETQYF | TGTGCTAGTGGTTTGTGGGGGACAGAGACCCAGTACTTC | TRBJ2-5 | . | . | TRBV12-5
CSAGRSRNYGYTF | TGCAGTGCAGGCCGTTCTAGGAACTATGGCTACACCTTC | TRBJ1-2 | . | . | TRBV20-1
CASSQGGLNYGYTF | TGCGCCAGCAGCCAGGGAGGGTTAAACTATGGCTACACCTTC | TRBJ1-2 | few | . | TRBV4-1
CATSREVGWEETQYF | TGTGCCACCAGCAGAGAGGTGGGGTGGGAAGAGACCCAGTACTTC | TRBJ2-5 | many | . | TRBV15
CASSDVTRSSYEQYF | TGTGCCAGCAGTGACGTGACGAGGAGCTCCTACGAGCAGTACTTC | TRBJ2-7 | . | . | TRBV6-1
CSVDPPVSGPWDHYGYTF | TGCAGCGTTGACCCCCCAGTGAGCGGACCATGGGACCACTATGGCTACACCTTC | TRBJ1-2 | few | . | TRBV29-1
CASSSTTGGVTSGANVLTF | TGTGCCAGCAGCTCGACTACAGGGGGAGTAACCTCTGGGGCCAACGTCCTGACTTTC | TRBJ2-6 | . | TRBD1 | TRBV7-2
CASSSNINQPQHF | TGTGCCAGCAGCTCAAACATCAATCAGCCCCAGCATTTT | TRBJ1-5 | . | . | TRBV7-9
CASSSDPGDLSTEAFF | TGTGCCAGCAGTTCGGACCCAGGGGACTTAAGCACTGAAGCTTTCTTT | TRBJ1-1 | . | . | TRBV11-2
CASSREGERDTDTQYF | TGTGCCAGCAGTCGAGAGGGGGAGCGTGACACAGATACGCAGTATTTT | TRBJ2-3 | few | . | TRBV7-9
CASTPGTGKNEQFF | TGTGCCAGCACCCCGGGGACAGGGAAAAATGAGCAGTTCTTC | TRBJ2-1 | few | TRBD1 | TRBV25-1